The 16 T cell receptor beta chains below were found in one sample sequenced in a study of glioma-infiltrating T cells after dendritic cell vaccination (TCRdb year 2016). The sample's time point label, decoded: after dendritic cell vaccination, including at tumor progression/relapse. The library came from the immunoSEQ multiplex PCR assay. TCRdb retrieved this table from immuneACCESS and kept in-frame rearrangements only. Not all clones are present; in checked studies, unresolved V genes account for under half, and no reason is known for the remainder. This sample comprises approximately 46,000 clones, about 88% of them detected only once. Together, the top ten hold 5.3% of the sample. The sequencing here drew on blood, taken after dendritic cell vaccination. The source is a human donor with glioblastoma.

This clone was counted only a few times. The V gene is TRBV10-3, the J gene TRBJ2-7; D might be TRBD1 (6 bases). CDR1 is ENHRY and CDR2 is SYGVKD in the germline V gene. V shed 5 bases and J shed 5 bases, with 13 bases lying between them. The CDR3 sequence is 13 residues long. The DNA for the CDR3 is TGTGCCATCAGTACCCAAGGACAGAACGAGCAGTACTTC. Amino acids: CAISTQGQNEQYF.

As regards this clone: The junction departs from germline at one end; a sequencing error may be responsible. This chain uses TRBV19 with TRBJ2-7; TRBD1 matches 11 bases. Germline lookup yields CDR1 LNHDA and CDR2 SQIVND (reference sequence). The CDR3 covers 15 residues. Here the CDR3 reads CASRVRTGGNYEQYF. CDR3 coding DNA: TGTGCGAGTAGGGTGAGGACAGGGGGCAACTACGAGCAGTACTTC. The full variable domain, its missing parts supplied by reference TRBV19 and TRBJ2-7, is DGGITQSPKYLFRKEGQNVTLSCEQNLNHDAMYWYRQDPGQGLRLIYYSQIVNDFQKGDIAEGYSVSREKKESFPLTVTSAQKNPTAFYLCASRVRTGGNYEQYFGPGTRLTVT.

This rearrangement joins TRBV19 to TRBJ2-7; 13 nucleotides agree with TRBD2. This CDR3 is built from 16 residues. V gave up 5 bases and J gave up 2 bases; unmatched junction bases: 6. The V gene's germline CDR1 is LNHDA and CDR2 SQIVND (reference sequence). The CDR3 protein is CASSRTSGSWAYEQYF. CDR3 DNA: TGTGCCAGTAGTCGGACTAGCGGGAGTTGGGCCTACGAGCAGTACTTC.

This chain links TRBV28 with TRBJ1-1, with D tentatively TRBD1 (6 bases). Germline V gene data show CDR1 as MDHEN and CDR2 as SYDVKM. Trimming shortened V by 6 bases and J by 7 bases, and 18 bases separated the two germline ends. This CDR3 spans 14 amino acids. DNA of the CDR3: TGTGCCAGCAGCAAACGGGACAACTACGTTGAAGCTTTCTTT. Translating gives CASSKRDNYVEAFF.

This chain connects TRBV6-5 to TRBJ2-7; 11 positions match TRBD1. Germline-derived CDR1 and CDR2 are MNHEY and SVGAGI. With 6 bases clipped from V and 3 bases from J, the junction kept 4 bases outside the gene matches. This CDR3 has 14 amino acids. CDR3: CASSYGTGGYEQYF. As DNA, the CDR3 is TGTGCCAGCAGCTATGGGACAGGGGGCTACGAGCAGTACTTC.

This clone was recorded once. This rearrangement joins TRBV5-1 to TRBJ1-1; D possibly corresponds to TRBD1 (5 bases). The germline V gene has CDR1 SGHRS and CDR2 YFSETQ. This CDR3 is built from 14 residues. Trimming took off 0 bases at V and 5 bases at J, with 11 bases between the two ends. This chain's CDR3 is CASSLVSGETEAFF. In nucleotides, the CDR3 is TGCGCCAGCAGCTTGGTCTCGGGGGAAACTGAAGCTTTCTTT.

This clone has just one count. V gene TRBV29-1 combines with J gene TRBJ2-1; D gene ambiguous. The CDR3 has 11 amino acids. CDR1 and CDR2 (germline): SQVTM, ANQGSEA. Trimming took off 2 bases at V and 7 bases at J, with 6 bases between the two ends. Here the CDR3 DNA reads TGCAGCGTTGAACTAGGAAATGAGCAGTTCTTC. Translating gives CSVELGNEQFF.

This chain uses TRBV28 with TRBJ2-3, with D tentatively TRBD2 (6 bases). The CDR3 is 11 amino acids. V lost 3 bases, J lost 8 bases, and 6 bases lay in between. The germline CDR1 and CDR2 sequences are MDHEN and SYDVKM. CDR3 nucleotides: TGTGCCAGCAGTTTCGGGGGTACGCAGTATTTT. Translated: CASSFGGTQYF.

The J gene is TRBJ1-2, the V gene TRBV18; possible D gene TRBD1, 6 bases. CDR3 length: 13 residues. CDR1 and CDR2 from the germline V gene are KGHSH and LQKENI. V was cut by 6 bases and J by 3 bases, with 11 bases left in between. The CDR3 sequence: CASSPGQHYGYTF. CDR3 sequence (DNA): TGTGCCAGCTCGCCCGGACAGCACTATGGCTACACCTTC.

This clone has a single count. The chain joins TRBV10-3 to TRBJ1-2; tentatively, D is TRBD1 (5 bases). This CDR3 is built from 15 residues. CDR1 is ENHRY and CDR2 is SYGVKD in the germline V gene. Trimming pared 7 bases from V and 1 base from J, leaving 16 bases between. CDR3 amino acids: CAITTTLGVNYGYTF. The CDR3 nucleotides read TGTGCCATCACTACTACATTAGGGGTTAACTATGGCTACACCTTC.

V usage is TRBV19 and J usage is TRBJ1-2; D possibly corresponds to TRBD1 (5 bases). Per germline, CDR1 LNHDA and CDR2 SQIVND (reference sequence). The germline V and J ends were trimmed by 3 bases and 8 bases, with 19 bases remaining between them. The CDR3 runs to 15 residues. The chain's CDR3 is CASSIQGSAKRGYTF. The CDR3 DNA reads TGTGCCAGTAGTATCCAGGGATCAGCCAAGAGGGGCTACACCTTC.

The gene calls are TRBV5-1 and TRBJ2-3, with 12 bases lining up with TRBD2. J lost 4 bases, V lost 4 bases, and 7 bases had no gene match. The CDR3 loop spans 16 amino acids. Per germline, CDR1 SGHRS and CDR2 YFSETQ. CDR3 coding DNA: TGCGCCAGCAGCCCCGGACTAGCGGGACATCCAGATACGCAGTATTTT. It codes for CASSPGLAGHPDTQYF.

A single count supports this clone. The chain employs TRBV9 and TRBJ2-1, with 10 bases fitting TRBD2. The CDR3 length is 16 residues. Germline V gives CDR1 SGDLS, CDR2 YYNGEE. The J segment lost 1 base and the V segment lost 3 bases, leaving 4 bases of the junction unmatched. CDR3 nucleotides: TGTGCCAGCAGCGCCTTAGCGGGAGGATCCTACAATGAGCAGTTCTTC. Translating it yields CASSALAGGSYNEQFF.

V and J are TRBV27 and TRBJ2-1; 7 bases map to TRBD1. This CDR3 is 16 amino acids long. V gave up 5 bases and J gave up 9 bases; unmatched junction bases: 16. Germline CDR1 reads MNHEY; CDR2 reads SMNVEV (reference sequence). The CDR3 here is CASSLRTGGFGFEQFF. DNA of the CDR3: TGTGCCAGCAGTCTCAGGACAGGAGGCTTTGGTTTTGAGCAGTTCTTC.

The chain is built from TRBV5-1 and TRBJ2-7; TRBD1 matches at 9 bases. Germline-derived CDR1 and CDR2 are SGHRS and YFSETQ. Unmatched junction bases numbered 3, after V lost 3 bases and J lost 2 bases. CDR3 length: 14 amino acids. The CDR3 sequence: CASSWGTGPYEQYF. CDR3 nucleotide sequence: TGCGCCAGCAGCTGGGGGACAGGGCCCTACGAGCAGTACTTC. Supplemented by reference TRBV5-1 and TRBJ2-7, the full variable domain reads KAGVTQTPRYLIKTRGQQVTLSCSPISGHRSVSWYQQTPGQGLQFLFEYFSETQRNKGNFPGRFSGRQFSNSRSEMNVSTLELGDSALYLCASSWGTGPYEQYFGPGTRLTVT.

The rearrangement links TRBV7-9 to TRBJ1-5; a weak D match, TRBD1 (5 bases). The V gene's germline CDR1 is SEHNR and CDR2 FQNEAQ (reference sequence). V was cut by 2 bases and J by 6 bases, with 8 bases left in between. This CDR3 contains 13 residues. The CDR3 DNA reads as TGTGCCAGCAGCTTATGGGGCGGTCAGCCCCAGCATTTT. Residues: CASSLWGGQPQHF.